The TCR beta chain under discussion was sequenced for a study of blood T cell repertoires in COVID-19. On the study more broadly: Samples taken during acute and convalescent COVID-19 were collected in the United States, Italy and Spain. The analysed material was cDNA or gDNA that came from T cells, B-cell-depleted T cells, or PBMCs.

The CDR3 is 16 amino acids. Germline CDR1 and CDR2: MGHRA and YSYEKL. Trimming removed 0 bases from V and 3 bases from J, with 13 bases in between. In its sample, this clone was seen a few times. Per the original methods: From reference gene primer amplification, estimates of nucleated cell counts were derived. The assay was immunoSEQ multiplex PCR, and TCRdb's table has in-frame clones only and misses some. The DNA gave D and trimming, while V, J and clone size come from that table. The data hold 85,000 to 90,000 clones, with about 82% observed a single time. The receptor's source is a human donor in a cohort sampled during active COVID-19. Sequencing was performed on peripheral blood. The chain joins TRBV4-1 to TRBJ2-3; D is perhaps TRBD2 (7 bases). CDR3 residues: CASSQERGAGTDTQYF. CDR3 nucleotide sequence: TGCGCCAGCAGCCAAGAACGGGGGGCAGGAACAGATACGCAGTATTTT.